These 24 T cell receptor beta chains were sequenced from one sample in a study of cytomegalovirus exposure and HLA in healthy donors. It was with 60 Vbeta and 13 Jbeta primers that the PCR ran. TCRdb keeps only in-frame clones here, not all; method: immunoSEQ multiplex PCR. The sample carries about 180,000 clones, over 65% recorded once. The sample consisted of PBMCs. Source of these receptors: a woman under 40 in good health and CMV-seropositive.

J is TRBJ2-5 and V is TRBV7-7; 13 bases match TRBD2. With 5 bases clipped from V and 3 bases from J, the junction kept 3 bases outside the gene matches. This CDR3 contains 15 residues. Germline values: CDR1 SSHAT, CDR2 FNYEAQ (reference sequence). Here the CDR3 DNA reads TGTGCCAGCAGCCTCGGGACTAGCGGGAAAGAGACCCAGTACTTC. Protein sequence: CASSLGTSGKETQYF.

The rearrangement uses TRBV25-1 and TRBJ2-2; 7 nucleotides agree with TRBD1. The CDR3 length is 14 residues. V dropped 5 bases and J dropped 6; count of bases not matched to a gene: 6. CDR1 is MGHDK and CDR2 is SYGVNS in the germline V gene. CDR3 amino acids: CASSWTGLPGELFF. The DNA of the CDR3 is TGTGCCAGCAGTTGGACAGGCCTCCCCGGGGAGCTGTTTTTT.

The V and J genes are TRBV5-1 and TRBJ2-7, with 9 bases matching TRBD1. The trim removed 4 bases at V and 1 base at J, leaving 6 bases unmatched. Germline-derived CDR1 and CDR2 are SGHRS and YFSETQ. The CDR3 spans 15 residues. The CDR3 loop reads CASSGGTGISYEQYF. The DNA for the CDR3 is TGCGCCAGCAGCGGGGGGACAGGGATTTCCTACGAGCAGTACTTC. Based on the CDR3 plus reference TRBV5-1 and TRBJ2-7, the full variable domain is KAGVTQTPRYLIKTRGQQVTLSCSPISGHRSVSWYQQTPGQGLQFLFEYFSETQRNKGNFPGRFSGRQFSNSRSEMNVSTLELGDSALYLCASSGGTGISYEQYFGPGTRLTVT.

The V gene is TRBV2, the J gene TRBJ2-3, with 7 positions matching TRBD2. The CDR3 has 11 residues. Per the germline V gene, CDR1 is SNHLY and CDR2 is FYNNEI. Trimming took 8 bases from V and 11 from J; bases not matched to a gene: 7. DNA of the CDR3: TGTGCCAGCCTAATAGCGGGCGTGCAGTATTTT. This encodes CASLIAGVQYF.

The table lists this clone with many counts. V is TRBV28 and J is TRBJ2-7, with 10 positions matching TRBD2. Germline CDR1 and CDR2: MDHEN and SYDVKM. This CDR3 has 15 amino acids. Losses at the gene ends were 1 base for V and 5 bases for J; bases not matched to a gene: 5. Here the CDR3 DNA reads TGTGCCAGCAGTTTATTGACTAGCGGGCTCAACGAGCAGTACTTC. Translating it yields CASSLLTSGLNEQYF.

This clone occurred once. Other DNA sequences of this sample code for an identical CDR3. The rearrangement links TRBV7-2 to TRBJ2-7; D is possibly TRBD2 (5 bases). Germline-derived CDR1 and CDR2 are SGHTA and FQGNSA. Trimming left V 0 bases short and J 0 bases short, with 9 bases between. The length of the CDR3 is 15 residues. The CDR3 spells CASSLASGSSYEQYF. DNA of the CDR3: TGTGCCAGCAGCTTAGCATCGGGAAGCTCCTACGAGCAGTACTTC.

In this sample, this clone turned up a few times. The rearrangement joins TRBV10-3 to TRBJ2-6; TRBD1 matches 7 bases. The germline V gene encodes CDR1 ENHRY and CDR2 SYGVKD. The CDR3 is 17 residues long. Germline trimming cut 1 base from V and 4 bases from J; bases unmatched to any gene: 7. The CDR3 DNA reads as TGTGCCATCAGTGAGTTTAACAGGGGATCCGGGGCCAACGTCCTGACTTTC. This translates into CAISEFNRGSGANVLTF.

The rearrangement joins TRBV7-8 to TRBJ1-5; D not resolved. V was pared by 5 bases and J by 6 bases, with 17 bases between. The CDR3 is made up of 15 amino acids. The germline V gene encodes CDR1 SGHVS and CDR2 FQNEAQ. CDR3 bases: TGTGCCAGCAGCCCCCGGGGTAGGGATGGTCAGCCCCAGCATTTT. Its protein is CASSPRGRDGQPQHF.

The chain has TRBV30 and TRBJ2-3, with TRBD2 as a possible D gene (6 bases). The V gene lost 0 bases and the J gene lost 4 bases, with 11 bases spanning the gap. The length of the CDR3 is 14 residues. CDR1 and CDR2 from the germline V gene are GTSNPN and SVGIG (reference sequence). In nucleotides, the CDR3 is TGTGCCTGGAGTGTAAGAGGAGGGCCAGATACGCAGTATTTT. Translating it yields CAWSVRGGPDTQYF.

This clone was seen only once. The chain uses TRBV5-1 and TRBJ2-7; D is perhaps TRBD1 (6 bases). CDR1 and CDR2 (germline): SGHRS, YFSETQ. Between the trimmed V and J ends, which lost 0 bases and 6 bases, there was a span of 13 bases. The CDR3 consists of 14 residues. The chain's CDR3 is CASSLGQEAFEQYF. The DNA for the CDR3 is TGCGCCAGCAGCTTGGGACAGGAAGCTTTCGAGCAGTACTTC. Together with reference TRBV5-1 and TRBJ2-7, the CDR3 gives the full variable domain: KAGVTQTPRYLIKTRGQQVTLSCSPISGHRSVSWYQQTPGQGLQFLFEYFSETQRNKGNFPGRFSGRQFSNSRSEMNVSTLELGDSALYLCASSLGQEAFEQYFGPGTRLTVT.

This clone was recorded a few times. The chain links TRBV30 to TRBJ1-2; 9 bases match TRBD1. The CDR3 sequence is 15 residues long. Germline lookup yields CDR1 GTSNPN and CDR2 SVGIG (reference sequence). Unmatched junction bases numbered 9, after V lost 3 bases and J lost 4 bases. The DNA of the CDR3 is TGTGCCTGGAGCCTTTTGGGACAGGGTGGCTATGGCTACACCTTC. Translated, it gives CAWSLLGQGGYGYTF.

CDR3 sequence (DNA): TGTGCCAGCAGCATACAGGGATACCGCCAAGAGACCCAGTACTTC. It codes for CASSIQGYRQETQYF. The rearrangement uses TRBV11-1 and TRBJ2-5, with D perhaps matching TRBD1 (6 bases). CDR1 is SGHAT and CDR2 is FQDESV in the germline V gene (reference sequence). The V and J ends lost 5 bases and 1 base respectively, with 14 bases between them. CDR3 length: 15 residues.

As to this clone: Germline and junction disagree at one end, which may indicate a read error. The chain has TRBV25-1 and TRBJ2-7; 9 nucleotides agree with TRBD2. The CDR3 extends over 12 amino acids. CDR1 and CDR2 from the germline V gene are MGHDK and SYGVNS. CDR3 in DNA: TGTGCCAGCAAATCCCTGGCGGGAGGGCCCTGCTTC. Its translation is CASKSLAGGPCF.

The chain carries TRBV19 and TRBJ2-1; D remains unclear. Trimming removed 1 base at V and 8 bases at J, with 12 bases between. This CDR3 is 14 amino acids long. Germline CDR1 LNHDA, CDR2 SQIVND (reference sequence). The CDR3 nucleotides are TGTGCCAGTAGTATAGGGTCCGGTGTCGATGAGCAGTTCTTC. It encodes CASSIGSGVDEQFF.

The table lists this clone with a count of one. The V gene is TRBV10-3, the J gene TRBJ1-2, with 7 bases identical to TRBD1. CDR1 is ENHRY and CDR2 is SYGVKD in the germline V gene. This CDR3 comprises 14 residues. With V trimmed by 7 bases and J by 2 bases, 7 bases remained unmatched. The CDR3 DNA reads TGTGCCATCACCCCCGACAGGGTAAACTATGGCTACACCTTC. Protein product: CAITPDRVNYGYTF.

V gene TRBV5-1 combines with J gene TRBJ2-5, with D tentatively TRBD1 (7 bases). Germline V gene data show CDR1 as SGHRS and CDR2 as YFSETQ. Trimming took off 4 bases at V and 3 bases at J, with 13 bases between the two ends. There are 14 residues in the CDR3. In DNA form, the CDR3 reads TGCGCCAGCAGCCTGGCAGGGGGGAAAGAGACCCAGTACTTC. Amino acid sequence: CASSLAGGKETQYF.

The J gene is TRBJ1-2, the V gene TRBV2, with 7 bases aligning to TRBD1. V trimming: 7 bases; J trimming: 5 bases; junction bases outside the gene matches: 4. Germline V gene sequence: CDR1 SNHLY, CDR2 FYNNEI. The CDR3 contains 12 residues. CDR3 region: CASTGTEYGYTF. The DNA for the CDR3 is TGTGCCAGCACCGGGACAGAGTATGGCTACACCTTC.

This clone was observed a few times. The chain carries TRBV11-3 and TRBJ2-1, with 14 bases that match TRBD2. Germline V gene sequence: CDR1 SGHNT, CDR2 YENEEA. The V gene end was trimmed by 5 bases and the J gene end by 5 bases; junction bases not matched to a gene: 11. The CDR3 sequence is 18 residues long. CDR3: CASSPRYGTSGSHNEQFF. DNA of the CDR3: TGTGCCAGCAGCCCCCGCTACGGGACTAGCGGGAGTCACAATGAGCAGTTCTTC.

This chain links TRBV27 with TRBJ1-5; a weak D match, TRBD1 (6 bases). V dropped 6 bases and J dropped 3 bases, with 21 bases sitting between them. There are 17 residues in the CDR3. Germline-derived CDR1 and CDR2 are MNHEY and SMNVEV (reference sequence). CDR3 bases: TGTGCCAGCAGCCAACTCTTTACAGGGAAGGCCAATCAGCCCCAGCATTTT. This codes for CASSQLFTGKANQPQHF.

This clone appeared a single time. V is TRBV7-2 and J is TRBJ2-3; TRBD2 matches at 10 bases. This CDR3 has 15 amino acids. Germline CDR1 is SGHTA and CDR2 is FQGNSA. The trim removed 1 base at V and 8 bases at J, leaving 6 bases unmatched. The DNA of the CDR3 is TGTGCCAGCAGCTTAGAGGGACTAGCGACGGCTACGCAGTATTTT. It encodes CASSLEGLATATQYF.

The V call is TRBV5-1, the J call TRBJ1-2; D unresolved. In germline, CDR1 is SGHRS, CDR2 YFSETQ. V shed 0 bases and J shed 3 bases, with 12 bases lying between them. The CDR3 consists of 15 residues. CDR3 in amino acids: CASSLGPGMDYGYTF. CDR3 DNA sequence: TGCGCCAGCAGCTTGGGGCCCGGGATGGACTATGGCTACACCTTC.

The chain joins TRBV4-1 to TRBJ2-2; D possibly corresponds to TRBD1 (6 bases). Germline CDR1 MGHRA, CDR2 YSYEKL. The V end lost 4 bases, the J end lost 1 base, and 13 bases lay between the germline ends. The CDR3 extends over 16 amino acids. The CDR3 DNA sequence: TGCGCCAGCAGCCTCTTTCAGACAGGGAACACCGGGGAGCTGTTTTTT. It encodes CASSLFQTGNTGELFF.

The chain employs TRBV29-1 and TRBJ2-2; D gene ambiguous. CDR1 and CDR2 from the germline V gene are SQVTM and ANQGSEA. This CDR3 has 14 residues. Trimming took 4 bases from V and 1 from J, leaving 10 bases between them. CDR3 residues: CSVVVSWNTGELFF. CDR3 nucleotide sequence: TGCAGCGTTGTAGTTTCATGGAACACCGGGGAGCTGTTTTTT.

In its sample, this clone was seen a few times. The chain carries TRBV2 and TRBJ1-5; the D gene is possibly TRBD1 (6 bases). The V end was cut by 5 bases, the J end by 7 bases, with 18 bases between. Looked up from germline, CDR1 is SNHLY and CDR2 is FYNNEI. CDR3 size: 15 residues. The CDR3 nucleotides read TGTGCCAGCAGTAAAACAGGGTTAATCGGACAGCCCCAGCATTTT. Amino acids: CASSKTGLIGQPQHF. The complete variable domain, with remaining parts taken from reference TRBV2 and TRBJ1-5, reads EPEVTQTPSHQVTQMGQEVILRCVPISNHLYFYWYRQILGQKVEFLVSFYNNEISEKSEIFDDQFSVERPDGSNFTLKIRSTKLEDSAMYFCASSKTGLIGQPQHFGDGTRLSIL.